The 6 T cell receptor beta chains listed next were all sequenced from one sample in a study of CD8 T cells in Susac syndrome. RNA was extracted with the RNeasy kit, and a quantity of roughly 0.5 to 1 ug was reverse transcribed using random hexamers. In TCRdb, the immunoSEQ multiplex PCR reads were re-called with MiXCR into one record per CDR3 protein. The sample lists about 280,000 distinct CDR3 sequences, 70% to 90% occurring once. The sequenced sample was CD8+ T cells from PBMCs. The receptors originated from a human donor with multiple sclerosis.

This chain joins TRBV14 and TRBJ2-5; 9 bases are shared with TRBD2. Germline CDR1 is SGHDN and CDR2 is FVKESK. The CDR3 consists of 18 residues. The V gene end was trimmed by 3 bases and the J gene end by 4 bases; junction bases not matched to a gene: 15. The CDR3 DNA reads TGTGCCAGCAGCCAGGGGGACTCTTGGCTAGCGGGAACAGAGACCCAGTACTTC. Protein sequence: CASSQGDSWLAGTETQYF.

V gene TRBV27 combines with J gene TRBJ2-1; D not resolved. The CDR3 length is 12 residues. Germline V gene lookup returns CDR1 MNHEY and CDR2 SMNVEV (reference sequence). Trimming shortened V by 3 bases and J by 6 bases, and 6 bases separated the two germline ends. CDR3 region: CASSFNANEQFF. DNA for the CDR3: TGTGCCAGCAGTTTTAACGCCAATGAGCAGTTCTTC.

The DNA of the CDR3 is TGCGCCAGCAGCTTGAGGTCTAGCGGGTGGCGTGCTTCCTACAATGAGCAGTTCTTC. It encodes CASSLRSSGWRASYNEQFF. The chain recombines TRBV5-1 with TRBJ2-1; TRBD2 agrees at 8 bases. This CDR3 has 19 amino acids. CDR1 is SGHRS and CDR2 is YFSETQ in the germline V gene. The J segment lost 1 base and the V segment lost 1 base, leaving 13 bases of the junction unmatched.

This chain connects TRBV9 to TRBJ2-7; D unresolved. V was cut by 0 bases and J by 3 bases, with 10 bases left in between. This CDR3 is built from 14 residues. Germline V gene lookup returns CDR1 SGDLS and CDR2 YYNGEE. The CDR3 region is CASSVGDTDYEQYF. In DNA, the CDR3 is TGTGCCAGCAGCGTAGGAGACACGGACTACGAGCAGTACTTC.

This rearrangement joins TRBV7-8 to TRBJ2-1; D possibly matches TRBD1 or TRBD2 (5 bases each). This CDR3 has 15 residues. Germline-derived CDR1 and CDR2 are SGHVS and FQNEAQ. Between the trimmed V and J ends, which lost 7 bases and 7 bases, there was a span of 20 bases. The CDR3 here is CASKYRDGGWNEQFF. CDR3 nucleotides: TGTGCCAGCAAGTACCGGGACGGCGGGTGGAATGAGCAGTTCTTC.

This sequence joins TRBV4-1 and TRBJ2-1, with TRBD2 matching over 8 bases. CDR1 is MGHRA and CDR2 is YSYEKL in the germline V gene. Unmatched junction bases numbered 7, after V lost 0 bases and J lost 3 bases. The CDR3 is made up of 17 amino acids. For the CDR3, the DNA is TGCGCCAGCAGCCAAGACCCGCGGGAGGCGGTCTACAATGAGCAGTTCTTC. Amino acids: CASSQDPREAVYNEQFF.